These 17 T cell receptor beta chains were sequenced from one sample in a study of blood T cell repertoires in COVID-19. Assay used: immunoSEQ multiplex PCR; TCRdb lists only in-frame clones, some missing. This sample has 150,000 or so clones; approximately 88% occur once, and the top ten carry around 5%. Sample: PBMCs or T cells enriched from blood (not recorded which). These receptors came from a man in his 70s who had been exposed to COVID-19.

This chain joins TRBV6-6 and TRBJ1-6; D possibly corresponds to TRBD1 (6 bases). CDR1 is MNHNY and CDR2 is SVGAGI in the germline V gene (reference sequence). The CDR3 spans 16 residues. The germline V and J ends were trimmed by 5 bases and 10 bases, with 21 bases remaining between them. The DNA of the CDR3 is TGTGCCAGCAGTATAGGAAGGGGGGGAGAAGGGTCACCCCTCCACTTT. As protein: CASSIGRGGEGSPLHF.

This clone was counted once. The chain combines TRBV4-3 with TRBJ2-1; TRBD2 aligns across 7 bases. The CDR3 has 17 residues. J was trimmed by 4 bases and V by 0 bases; bases with no gene match: 9. CDR1 and CDR2 (germline): LGHNA, YSLEER. The CDR3: CASSQDRVGGNYNEQFF. For the CDR3, the DNA is TGCGCCAGCAGCCAAGATCGCGTCGGGGGGAATTACAATGAGCAGTTCTTC.

V usage is TRBV19 and J usage is TRBJ1-5, with 10 positions matching TRBD1. Germline CDR1 is LNHDA and CDR2 is SQIVND (reference sequence). The V gene end was trimmed by 3 bases and the J gene end by 6 bases; junction bases not matched to a gene: 8. This CDR3 spans 16 amino acids. The CDR3 is CASSIAGQGFGQPQHF. Here the CDR3 DNA reads TGTGCCAGTAGTATCGCGGGACAGGGGTTTGGTCAGCCCCAGCATTTT.

The gene calls are TRBV2 and TRBJ1-2, with D possibly matching TRBD1 (6 bases). CDR1 is SNHLY and CDR2 is FYNNEI in the germline V gene. The V and J ends lost 7 bases and 8 bases respectively, with 17 bases between them. The CDR3 is made up of 13 amino acids. The CDR3 nucleotides read TGTGCCAGCATTTCCCAGGGGCGTCGAGGCTACACCTTC. Translating gives CASISQGRRGYTF.

This chain links TRBV25-1 with TRBJ1-2; D may be TRBD1 (5 bases). The CDR3 is 14 amino acids. CDR1 is MGHDK and CDR2 is SYGVNS in the germline V gene. Between the trimmed V and J ends, which lost 0 bases and 5 bases, there was a span of 10 bases. CDR3 DNA: TGTGCCAGCAGTGAATATAGGGCAGGGTATGGCTACACCTTC. It encodes CASSEYRAGYGYTF.

V usage is TRBV25-1 and J usage is TRBJ2-3; D ambiguous. There are 14 residues in the CDR3. In germline, CDR1 is MGHDK, CDR2 SYGVNS. With 8 bases removed from V and 0 bases from J, the gap between germline ends came to 12 bases. The CDR3 DNA follows: TGTGCCAGCGGTCGCGCCCCTAGCACAGATACGCAGTATTTT. Amino acids: CASGRAPSTDTQYF.

The V and J genes are TRBV28 and TRBJ1-4; TRBD1 agrees at 9 bases. CDR1 MDHEN and CDR2 SYDVKM come from the germline V gene. V gave up 5 bases and J gave up 8 bases; unmatched junction bases: 12. The length of the CDR3 is 16 residues. The chain's CDR3 is CASSPPPGQGKEKLFF. CDR3 nucleotide sequence: TGTGCCAGCAGTCCACCTCCGGGACAGGGAAAAGAAAAACTGTTTTTT. Full variable domain (missing parts from reference TRBV28 and TRBJ1-4): DVKVTQSSRYLVKRTGEKVFLECVQDMDHENMFWYRQDPGLGLRLIYFSYDVKMKEKGDIPEGYSVSREKKERFSLILESASTNQTSMYLCASSPPPGQGKEKLFFGSGTQLSVL.

The V gene is TRBV9, the J gene TRBJ1-1; D unclear. V was trimmed by 4 bases and J by 3 bases, leaving 16 bases between them. The CDR3 is 15 amino acids. Per germline, CDR1 SGDLS and CDR2 YYNGEE. In DNA, the CDR3 is TGTGCCAGCAGCCCTTCCCTCTACGGGGACACTGAAGCTTTCTTT. Protein: CASSPSLYGDTEAFF.

The rearrangement links TRBV7-2 to TRBJ2-7, with 7 nucleotides matching TRBD1. This CDR3 has 14 amino acids. Trimming at V came to 3 bases and at J to 5 bases, leaving 7 bases not matched to a gene. CDR1 and CDR2 (germline): SGHTA, FQGNSA. The CDR3 here is CASSFDRAVDEQYF. Here the CDR3 DNA reads TGTGCCAGCAGCTTTGACAGGGCAGTGGACGAGCAGTACTTC.

The gene calls are TRBV4-3 and TRBJ2-5; 9 nucleotides match TRBD2. Germline V gene sequence: CDR1 LGHNA, CDR2 YSLEER. V was pared by 1 base and J by 2 bases, with 5 bases of the junction left unmatched. The CDR3 length is 16 residues. In nucleotides, the CDR3 is TGCGCCAGCAGCCAAGGTGCGGGAGGGCTTCAAGAGACCCAGTACTTC. It codes for CASSQGAGGLQETQYF.

This clone was detected only a few times. V is TRBV7-3 and J is TRBJ1-1; possibly TRBD1 for D (5 bases). V was clipped by 2 bases and J by 7 bases, with 8 bases between them. This CDR3 comprises 12 residues. CDR1 is SGHTA and CDR2 is FQGTGA in the germline V gene. CDR3 residues: CASSLGAGEAFF. The CDR3 nucleotides are TGTGCCAGCAGCTTAGGGGCAGGTGAAGCTTTCTTT.

This rearrangement joins TRBV5-8 to TRBJ2-7; 9 nucleotides line up with TRBD1. After removal of 6 bases from V and 1 base from J, the junction contained 14 bases not matched to a gene. Per the germline V gene, CDR1 is SGHTS and CDR2 is YDEGEE. The CDR3 is 17 amino acids. DNA of the CDR3: TGTGCCAGCACCCTAGGACAGGGGACCATTCCGTCCTACGAGCAGTACTTC. Its translation is CASTLGQGTIPSYEQYF.

The chain uses TRBV30 and TRBJ1-6; a weak D match, TRBD1 (6 bases). Germline V gives CDR1 GTSNPN, CDR2 SVGIG (reference sequence). The CDR3 is made up of 14 amino acids. V gave up 3 bases and J gave up 9 bases, with 15 bases separating them. In DNA form, the CDR3 reads TGTGCCTGGAGCTTCGGACAGAGAGGTTCACCCCTCCACTTT. It specifies CAWSFGQRGSPLHF.

This clone was seen many times. V and J are TRBV2 and TRBJ1-2; D is unclear. V lost 7 bases and J lost 0, with 18 bases in between. The CDR3 consists of 16 residues. The germline V gene encodes CDR1 SNHLY and CDR2 FYNNEI. CDR3 DNA: TGTGCCAGCAAGCTTGGTTTTGCGTCGGCTAACTATGGCTACACCTTC. Its protein product is CASKLGFASANYGYTF.

The count of this clone is one. The gene calls are TRBV29-1 and TRBJ2-3; no reliable D call. V was pared by 1 base and J by 4 bases, with 12 bases between. The CDR3 totals 14 residues. Germline loops: CDR1 SQVTM, CDR2 ANQGSEA. In DNA, the CDR3 is TGCAGCGTTGAAGGTCGAGGCCAGCCAGATACGCAGTATTTT. Translated, it gives CSVEGRGQPDTQYF.

This clone has a single count. This chain links TRBV7-2 with TRBJ2-5; D may be TRBD1 (6 bases). CDR1 and CDR2 (germline): SGHTA, FQGNSA. Between the trimmed V and J ends, which lost 5 bases and 1 base, there was a span of 14 bases. The CDR3 length is 15 residues. This CDR3 is CASSPQGGIQETQYF. DNA of the CDR3: TGTGCCAGCAGCCCACAAGGGGGAATCCAAGAGACCCAGTACTTC.

The V and J genes are TRBV10-1 and TRBJ1-1, with 10 bases fitting TRBD1. J lost 2 bases, V lost 10 bases, and 10 bases had no gene match. The length of the CDR3 is 15 residues. CDR1 is WNHNN and CDR2 is SYGVQD in the germline V gene (reference sequence). CDR3 coding DNA: TGCGCCACCCGGATGGGACAGGGGATTAACACTGAAGCTTTCTTT. It is translated as CATRMGQGINTEAFF.